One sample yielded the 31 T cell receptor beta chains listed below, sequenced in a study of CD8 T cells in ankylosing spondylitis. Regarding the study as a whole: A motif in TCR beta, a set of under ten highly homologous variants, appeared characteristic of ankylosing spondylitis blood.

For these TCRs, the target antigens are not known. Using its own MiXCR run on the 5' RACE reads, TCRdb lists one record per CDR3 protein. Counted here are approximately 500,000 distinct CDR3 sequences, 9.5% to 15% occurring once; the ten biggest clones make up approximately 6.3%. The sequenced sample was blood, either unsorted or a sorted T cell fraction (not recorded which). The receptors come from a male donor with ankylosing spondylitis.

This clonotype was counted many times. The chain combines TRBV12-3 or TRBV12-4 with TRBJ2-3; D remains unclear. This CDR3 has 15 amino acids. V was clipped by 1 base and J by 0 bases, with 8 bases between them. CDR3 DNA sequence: TGTGCCAGCAGTTTAGAGATAACTAGCACAGATACGCAGTATTTT. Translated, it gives CASSLEITSTDTQYF.

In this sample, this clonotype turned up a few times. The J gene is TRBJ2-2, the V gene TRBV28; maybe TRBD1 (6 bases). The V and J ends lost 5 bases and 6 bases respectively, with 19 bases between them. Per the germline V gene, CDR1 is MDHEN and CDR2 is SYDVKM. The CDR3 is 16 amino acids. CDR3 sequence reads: CASSLAGSGDAGELFF. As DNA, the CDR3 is TGTGCCAGCAGTCTGGCCGGGTCAGGGGATGCCGGGGAGCTGTTTTTT. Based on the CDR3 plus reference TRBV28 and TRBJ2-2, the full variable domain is DVKVTQSSRYLVKRTGEKVFLECVQDMDHENMFWYRQDPGLGLRLIYFSYDVKMKEKGDIPEGYSVSREKKERFSLILESASTNQTSMYLCASSLAGSGDAGELFFGEGSRLTVL.

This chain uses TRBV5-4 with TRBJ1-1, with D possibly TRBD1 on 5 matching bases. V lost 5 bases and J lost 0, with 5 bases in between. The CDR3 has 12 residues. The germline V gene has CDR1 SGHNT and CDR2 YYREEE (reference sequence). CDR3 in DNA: TGTGCCAGCAGGACAGTGAACACTGAAGCTTTCTTT. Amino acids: CASRTVNTEAFF.

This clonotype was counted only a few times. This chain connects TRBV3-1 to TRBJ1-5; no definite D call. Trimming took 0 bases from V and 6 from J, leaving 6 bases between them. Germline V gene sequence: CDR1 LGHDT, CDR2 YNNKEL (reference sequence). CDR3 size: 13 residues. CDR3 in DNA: TGTGCCAGCAGCCAAGATGGTGTTCAGCCCCAGCATTTT. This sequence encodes CASSQDGVQPQHF.

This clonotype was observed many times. Written as DNA, the CDR3 is TGTGCCACCAGTGCGGGCGCCGGTGGAAACACCATATATTTT. It yields the protein CATSAGAGGNTIYF. The rearrangement links TRBV24-1 to TRBJ1-3; D unresolved. This CDR3 comprises 14 residues. The germline gives CDR1 KGHDR, CDR2 SFDVKD. The V end lost 5 bases, the J end lost 3 bases, and 10 bases lay between the germline ends.

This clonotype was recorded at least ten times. The CDR3 DNA follows: TGTGCCAGCAGCTTAGTTGCTAGCGGGATCACCGGGGAGCTGTTTTTT. Its protein product is CASSLVASGITGELFF. The chain is built from TRBV7-8 and TRBJ2-2; 9 positions agree with TRBD2. CDR3 size: 16 residues. Germline CDR1 and CDR2: SGHVS and FQNEAQ. V gave up 1 base and J gave up 4 bases; unmatched junction bases: 4.

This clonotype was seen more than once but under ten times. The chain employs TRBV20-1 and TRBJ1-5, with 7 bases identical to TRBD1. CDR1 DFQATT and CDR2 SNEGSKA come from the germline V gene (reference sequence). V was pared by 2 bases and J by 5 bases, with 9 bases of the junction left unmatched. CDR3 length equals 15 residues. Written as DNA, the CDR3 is TGCAGTGCTAGACTCCCGGGACAGCGCGATCAGCCCCAGCATTTT. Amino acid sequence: CSARLPGQRDQPQHF.

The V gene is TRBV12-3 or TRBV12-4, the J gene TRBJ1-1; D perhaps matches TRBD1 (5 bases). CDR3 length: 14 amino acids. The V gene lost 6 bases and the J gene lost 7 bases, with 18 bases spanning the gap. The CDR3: CASRLGEMQVEAFF. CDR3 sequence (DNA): TGTGCCAGCAGGTTGGGGGAGATGCAGGTTGAAGCTTTCTTT.

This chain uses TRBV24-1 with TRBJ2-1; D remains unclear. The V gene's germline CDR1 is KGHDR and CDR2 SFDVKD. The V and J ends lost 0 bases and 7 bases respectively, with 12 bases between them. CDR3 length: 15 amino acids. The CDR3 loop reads CATSDLSEAGNEQFF. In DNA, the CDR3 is TGTGCCACCAGTGATTTGTCGGAAGCAGGTAATGAGCAGTTCTTC.

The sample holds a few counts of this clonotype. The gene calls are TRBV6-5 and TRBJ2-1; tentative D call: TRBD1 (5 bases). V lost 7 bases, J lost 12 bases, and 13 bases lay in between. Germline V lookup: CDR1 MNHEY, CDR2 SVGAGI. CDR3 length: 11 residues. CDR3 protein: CASTQGLSQFF. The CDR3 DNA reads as TGTGCCAGCACCCAGGGATTGTCGCAGTTCTTC.

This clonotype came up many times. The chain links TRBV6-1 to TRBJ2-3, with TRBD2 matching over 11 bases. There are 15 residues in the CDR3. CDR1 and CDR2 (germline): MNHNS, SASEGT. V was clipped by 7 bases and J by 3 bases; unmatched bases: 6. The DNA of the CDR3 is TGTGCCAGCACCCCGGGGACTAGCGGTACAGATACGCAGTATTTT. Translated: CASTPGTSGTDTQYF.

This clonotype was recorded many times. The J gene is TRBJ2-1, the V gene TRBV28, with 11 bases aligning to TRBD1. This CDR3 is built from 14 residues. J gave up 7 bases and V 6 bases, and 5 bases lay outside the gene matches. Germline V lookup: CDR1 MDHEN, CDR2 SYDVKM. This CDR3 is CASRRTGGWNEQFF. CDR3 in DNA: TGTGCCAGCAGACGGACAGGGGGCTGGAATGAGCAGTTCTTC.

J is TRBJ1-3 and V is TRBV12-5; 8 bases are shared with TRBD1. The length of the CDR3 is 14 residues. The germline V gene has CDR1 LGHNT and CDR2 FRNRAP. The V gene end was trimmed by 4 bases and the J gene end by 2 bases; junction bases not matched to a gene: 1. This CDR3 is CASGSTGAGNTIYF. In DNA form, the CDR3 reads TGTGCTAGTGGTTCGACAGGGGCTGGAAACACCATATATTTT.

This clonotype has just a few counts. CDR3 protein: CASSSTTGTTDTQYF. The CDR3 DNA reads as TGTGCCAGCAGCTCGACGACAGGGACCACAGATACGCAGTATTTT. The chain uses TRBV7-2 and TRBJ2-3; 7 nucleotides align to TRBD1. The CDR3 spans 15 residues. Germline loops: CDR1 SGHTA, CDR2 FQGNSA. Trimming took 4 bases from V and 2 from J; bases not matched to a gene: 6.

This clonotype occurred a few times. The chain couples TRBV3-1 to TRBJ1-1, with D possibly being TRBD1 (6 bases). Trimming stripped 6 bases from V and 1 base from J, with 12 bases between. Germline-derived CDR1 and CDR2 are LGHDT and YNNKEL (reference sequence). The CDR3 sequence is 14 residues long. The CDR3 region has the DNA TGTGCCAGCAGTAGAACAGGGCAGAACACTGAAGCTTTCTTT. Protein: CASSRTGQNTEAFF.

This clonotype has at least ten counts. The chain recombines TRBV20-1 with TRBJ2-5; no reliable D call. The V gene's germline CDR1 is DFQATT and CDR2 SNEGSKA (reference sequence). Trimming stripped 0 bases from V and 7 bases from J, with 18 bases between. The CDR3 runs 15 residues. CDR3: CSAREEYFGFGTQYF. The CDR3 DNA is TGCAGTGCTAGAGAGGAGTATTTTGGGTTCGGGACCCAGTACTTC.

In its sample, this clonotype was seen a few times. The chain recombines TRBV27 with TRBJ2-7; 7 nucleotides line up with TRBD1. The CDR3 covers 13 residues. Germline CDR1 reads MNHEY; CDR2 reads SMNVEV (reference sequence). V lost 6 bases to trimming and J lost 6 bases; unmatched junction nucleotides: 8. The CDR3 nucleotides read TGTGCCAGCAGCTTCCAATCAGGGGGCGAGCAGTACTTC. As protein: CASSFQSGGEQYF.

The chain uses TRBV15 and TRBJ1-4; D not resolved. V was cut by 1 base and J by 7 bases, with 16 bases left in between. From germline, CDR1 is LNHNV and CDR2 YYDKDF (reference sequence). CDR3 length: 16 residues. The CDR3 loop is CATSRGGVGWIEKLFF. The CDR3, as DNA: TGTGCCACCAGCAGAGGGGGAGTAGGGTGGATTGAAAAACTGTTTTTT.

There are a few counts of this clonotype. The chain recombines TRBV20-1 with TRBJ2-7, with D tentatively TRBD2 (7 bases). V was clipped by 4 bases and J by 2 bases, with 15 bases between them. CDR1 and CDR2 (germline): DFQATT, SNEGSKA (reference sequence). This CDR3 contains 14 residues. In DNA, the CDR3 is TGCAGTGCTATCAGGGGAGGGGGGACCTACGAGCAGTACGTC. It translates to CSAIRGGGTYEQYV.

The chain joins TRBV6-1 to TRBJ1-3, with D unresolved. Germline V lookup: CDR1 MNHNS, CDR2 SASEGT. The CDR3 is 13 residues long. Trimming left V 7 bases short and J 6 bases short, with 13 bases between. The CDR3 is CASTAWELNTIYF. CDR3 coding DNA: TGTGCCAGCACAGCCTGGGAGCTAAACACCATATATTTT.

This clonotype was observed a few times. CDR3 DNA: TGCGCCAGCAGCTTGGTTCGGGCCCAGGCCCTTGTCGACGAGCAGTACTTC. It is translated as CASSLVRAQALVDEQYF. The chain joins TRBV5-1 to TRBJ2-7, with D unresolved. Germline lookup yields CDR1 SGHRS and CDR2 YFSETQ. Trimming took off 0 bases at V and 5 bases at J, with 21 bases between the two ends. This CDR3 comprises 17 residues.

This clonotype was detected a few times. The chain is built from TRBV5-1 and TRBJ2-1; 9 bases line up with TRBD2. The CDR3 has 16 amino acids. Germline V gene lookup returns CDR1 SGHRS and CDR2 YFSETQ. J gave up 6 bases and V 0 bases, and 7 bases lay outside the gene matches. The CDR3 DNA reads TGCGCCAGCAGCTTGGATCCGCGGGAGGGCCCCAATGAGCAGTTCTTC. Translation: CASSLDPREGPNEQFF.

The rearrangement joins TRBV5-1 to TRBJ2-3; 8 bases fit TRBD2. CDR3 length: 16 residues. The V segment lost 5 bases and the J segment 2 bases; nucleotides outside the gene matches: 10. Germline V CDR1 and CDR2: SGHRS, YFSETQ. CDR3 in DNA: TGCGCCAGCAGGGGTCTAGCGGGTTCAAACACAGATACGCAGTATTTT. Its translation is CASRGLAGSNTDTQYF.

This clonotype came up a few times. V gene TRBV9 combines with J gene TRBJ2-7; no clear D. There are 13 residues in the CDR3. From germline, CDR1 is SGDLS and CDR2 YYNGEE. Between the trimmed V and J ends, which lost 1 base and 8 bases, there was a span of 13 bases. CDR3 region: CASSVPSNGQQYF. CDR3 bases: TGTGCCAGCAGCGTACCCTCTAACGGGCAGCAGTACTTC.

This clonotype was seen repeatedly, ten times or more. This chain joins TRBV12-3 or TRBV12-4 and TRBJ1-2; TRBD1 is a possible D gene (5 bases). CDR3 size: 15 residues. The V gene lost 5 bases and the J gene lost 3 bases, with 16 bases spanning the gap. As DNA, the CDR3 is TGTGCCAGCAGTATCCAGTCAGGGAGCGACTATGGCTACACCTTC. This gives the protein CASSIQSGSDYGYTF.

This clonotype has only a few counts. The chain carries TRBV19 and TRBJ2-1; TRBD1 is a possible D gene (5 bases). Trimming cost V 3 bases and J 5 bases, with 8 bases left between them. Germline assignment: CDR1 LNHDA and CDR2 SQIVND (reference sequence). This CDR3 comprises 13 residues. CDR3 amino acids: CASSMTVNNEQFF. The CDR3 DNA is TGTGCCAGTAGTATGACAGTGAACAATGAGCAGTTCTTC.

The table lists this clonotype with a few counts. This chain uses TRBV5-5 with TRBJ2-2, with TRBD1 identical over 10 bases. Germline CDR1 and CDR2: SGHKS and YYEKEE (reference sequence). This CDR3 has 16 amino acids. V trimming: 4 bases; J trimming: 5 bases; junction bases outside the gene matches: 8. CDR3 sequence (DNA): TGTGCCAGCAGCCCCGGGACAGGGGAATGGACCGGGGAGCTGTTTTTT. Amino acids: CASSPGTGEWTGELFF.

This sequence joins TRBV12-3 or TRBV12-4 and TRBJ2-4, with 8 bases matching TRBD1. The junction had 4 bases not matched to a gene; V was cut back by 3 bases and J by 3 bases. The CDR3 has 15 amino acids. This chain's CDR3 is CASSFQGADKNIQYF. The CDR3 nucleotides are TGTGCCAGCAGTTTCCAGGGGGCTGACAAAAACATTCAGTACTTC.

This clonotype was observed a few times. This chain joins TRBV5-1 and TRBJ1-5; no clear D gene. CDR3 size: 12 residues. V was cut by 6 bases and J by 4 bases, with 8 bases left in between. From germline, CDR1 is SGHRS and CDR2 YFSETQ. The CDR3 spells CASTGKNQPQHF. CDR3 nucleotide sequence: TGCGCCAGCACGGGAAAGAATCAGCCCCAGCATTTT. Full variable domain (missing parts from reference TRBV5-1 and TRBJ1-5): KAGVTQTPRYLIKTRGQQVTLSCSPISGHRSVSWYQQTPGQGLQFLFEYFSETQRNKGNFPGRFSGRQFSNSRSEMNVSTLELGDSALYLCASTGKNQPQHFGDGTRLSIL.

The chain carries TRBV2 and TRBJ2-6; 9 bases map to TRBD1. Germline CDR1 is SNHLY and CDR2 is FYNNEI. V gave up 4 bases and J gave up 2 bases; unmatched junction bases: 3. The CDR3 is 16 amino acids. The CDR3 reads CASSARDRAGANVLTF. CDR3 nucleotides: TGTGCCAGCAGTGCCAGGGACAGGGCTGGGGCCAACGTCCTGACTTTC.

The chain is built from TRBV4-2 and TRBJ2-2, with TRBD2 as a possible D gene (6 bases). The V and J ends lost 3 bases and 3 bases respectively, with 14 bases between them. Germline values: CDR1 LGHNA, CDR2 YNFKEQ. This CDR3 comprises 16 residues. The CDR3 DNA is TGTGCCAGCAGCCAGGCTCTGGGACTCGACACCGGGGAGCTGTTTTTT. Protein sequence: CASSQALGLDTGELFF.